These 11 T cell receptor beta chains share one sample of origin, sequenced in a study of T cell responses to AZD1222 COVID-19 vaccine. Clones were read by immunoSEQ multiplex PCR, and TCRdb kept only the in-frame ones, dropping some. The sample shows about 150,000 clones, approximately 90% of them seen only once. Specimen: peripheral blood, collected 28 days after the second AZD1222 dose. The receptors here all came from an adult who received the AZD1222 COVID-19 vaccine.

In the case of this clone: The sample contains more than one DNA sequence encoding this CDR3. V usage is TRBV7-2 and J usage is TRBJ1-2; TRBD1 matches at 7 bases. The trim removed 2 bases at V and 6 bases at J, leaving 3 bases unmatched. CDR3 length: 13 amino acids. Germline CDR1 SGHTA, CDR2 FQGNSA. The chain's CDR3 is CASSLRQGNGYTF. The CDR3 region has the DNA TGTGCCAGCAGCTTACGACAGGGTAATGGCTACACCTTC.

Concerning this clone: The junction differs from germline at one of its ends, possibly a read error. The chain carries TRBV5-4 and TRBJ2-6, with D possibly called TRBD1 or TRBD2 (5 bases each). Germline V gene sequence: CDR1 SGHNT, CDR2 YYREEE (reference sequence). The CDR3 covers 20 residues. The DNA for the CDR3 is TGTGCCAGCAGTTTGGTTTACGGGGCCTCTACACGCTCTGGGGCCAACGTCCTGACTTTC. Amino acids: CASSLVYGASTRSGANVLTF. The full variable domain, its missing parts supplied by reference TRBV5-4 and TRBJ2-6, is ETGVTQSPTHLIKTRGQQVTLRCSSQSGHNTVSWYQQALGQGPQFIFQYYREEENGRGNFPPRFSGLQFPNYSSELNVNALELDDSALYLCASSLVYGASTRSGANVLTFGAGSRLTVL.

This chain uses TRBV5-6 with TRBJ2-3; 10 positions agree with TRBD2. The CDR3 loop spans 15 amino acids. J lost 3 bases, V lost 2 bases, and 3 bases had no gene match. Germline lookup yields CDR1 SGHDT and CDR2 YYEEEE. The CDR3 loop reads CASSLIAGGTDTQYF. For the CDR3, the DNA is TGTGCCAGCAGCTTAATAGCGGGAGGTACAGATACGCAGTATTTT.

The chain recombines TRBV27 with TRBJ1-1; tentative D call: TRBD1 (5 bases). Germline V lookup: CDR1 MNHEY, CDR2 SMNVEV (reference sequence). The length of the CDR3 is 15 residues. Trimming shortened V by 1 base and J by 4 bases, and 13 bases separated the two germline ends. For the CDR3, the DNA is TGTGCCAGCAGTTTATATGGGGACCCGAGCACTGAAGCTTTCTTT. As protein: CASSLYGDPSTEAFF.

This chain joins TRBV2 and TRBJ1-3; D is ambiguous. Germline values: CDR1 SNHLY, CDR2 FYNNEI. Trimming took 7 bases from V and 1 from J, leaving 11 bases between them. CDR3 length: 14 amino acids. CDR3 residues: CASTQMGSGNTIYF. The CDR3 DNA follows: TGTGCCAGCACCCAAATGGGGTCTGGAAACACCATATATTTT.

J is TRBJ2-3 and V is TRBV6-1; the D is unclear. The CDR3 totals 11 residues. V lost 2 bases, J lost 4 bases, and 1 base lay in between. Germline lookup yields CDR1 MNHNS and CDR2 SASEGT. CDR3 residues: CASSEPDTQYF. Written as DNA, the CDR3 is TGTGCCAGCAGTGAACCAGATACGCAGTATTTT.

The chain links TRBV20-1 to TRBJ2-1; TRBD2 agrees at 9 bases. Germline CDR1 DFQATT, CDR2 SNEGSKA (reference sequence). The ends lost 3 bases at V and 3 bases at J; junction bases unmatched: 9. This CDR3 comprises 16 residues. This CDR3 reads CSASGRRGGNYNEQFF. In DNA form, the CDR3 reads TGCAGTGCTAGTGGAAGGCGGGGGGGAAACTACAATGAGCAGTTCTTC.

CDR3 loop: CASSAYGYEQYF. CDR3 coding DNA: TGTGCCAGCAGCGCTTATGGCTACGAGCAGTACTTC. This chain links TRBV9 with TRBJ2-7; D gene unclear. The CDR3 has 12 residues. The germline V gene encodes CDR1 SGDLS and CDR2 YYNGEE. V was shortened by 3 bases and J by 3 bases, with 7 bases between the two germline ends. Using reference TRBV9 and TRBJ2-7 for the parts outside the CDR3, the full variable domain is DSGVTQTPKHLITATGQRVTLRCSPRSGDLSVYWYQQSLDQGLQFLIQYYNGEERAKGNILERFSAQQFPDLHSELNLSSLELGDSALYFCASSAYGYEQYFGPGTRLTVT.

V is TRBV5-1 and J is TRBJ2-7; D is unclear. The CDR3 length is 12 residues. CDR1 is SGHRS, CDR2 YFSETQ, per germline. V lost 4 bases to trimming and J lost 3 bases, with 8 bases between them. CDR3 residues: CASSPDFYEQYF. CDR3 coding DNA: TGCGCCAGCAGCCCGGATTTCTACGAGCAGTACTTC.

The V gene is TRBV2, the J gene TRBJ1-1; D call uncertain. V gave up 1 base and J gave up 0 bases, with 12 bases separating them. Per the germline V gene, CDR1 is SNHLY and CDR2 is FYNNEI. CDR3 length: 16 residues. CDR3 region: CASSEDGVRLNTEAFF. Written as DNA, the CDR3 is TGTGCCAGCAGTGAAGACGGTGTGCGGCTGAACACTGAAGCTTTCTTT.

The rearrangement uses TRBV19 and TRBJ1-2; no clear D. V was shortened by 9 bases and J by 8 bases, with 16 bases between the two germline ends. The CDR3 covers 12 residues. The germline CDR1 and CDR2 sequences are LNHDA and SQIVND (reference sequence). For the CDR3, the DNA is TGTGCCAGACCCGGAAGGGAGGAAGGCTACACCTTC. As protein: CARPGREEGYTF.